This TCR beta chain was recovered during a study of CD8+ T cells in alopecia areata (dated by TCRdb to between 2018 and 2020). Regarding the study in general: Skin from C3H/HeJ donors with spontaneous alopecia (roughly 6-13 months old) was grafted onto female C3H/HeJ recipients that were 7-10 weeks old. High-throughput TCRbeta sequencing was used to examine T cell clonal expansion in alopecia areata in both the C3H/HeJ mouse model and human patients. In humans, TCRbeta sequencing was performed on scalp tissue and on sorted CD4+ and CD8+ peripheral blood T cells from healthy controls and from patients with patchy or totalis/universalis alopecia areata. Scalp clonality was compared across normal scalp (n=4), patchy alopecia areata scalp (n=8), and alopecia totalis/universalis scalp (n=8). RNA came from the PAXgene miRNA kit for fixed scalp, the miRNeasy kit for PBMCs, and the RNeasy kit for mouse skin. immunoSEQ multiplex PCR using 35 Vbeta forward primers and 13 Jbeta reverse primers was used to amplify TCRbeta CDR3 regions. General findings and caveats noted by the study authors: Scalp TCR repertoire analysis is complicated because resident alphabeta T cells in normal human skin are also sequenced, whereas mouse skin is dominated by gammadelta T cells. TCR sequences shared between patients were less clear than in mice, possibly partly because of HLA diversity in the patient population. Lesional scalp, especially in alopecia totalis/universalis, showed higher clonality and more expanded CD8+ clones than normal scalp, suggesting antigenic drive.

Taken from cysteine to phenylalanine, the CDR3 has 16 residues. The CDR3 was read in part: 36 bases, with the frame set at base 1. The germline V and J ends show losses of 1 base and 4 bases respectively, and no gene match explains 6 bases of the junction. The germline V gene yields NNHDY for CDR1 and SYVADS for CDR2. Library method: the immunoSEQ multiplex PCR assay. RNA was extracted from all samples and reverse transcribed into cDNA as template for TCR sequencing. First-strand cDNA was synthesized with SuperScript III using a 2:1 mix of oligo-dT and random hexamers. Amplification bias was assessed with a synthetic immune receptor repertoire, and residual bias was removed computationally. Sequencing of the libraries was done on Illumina HiSeq with 60 bp reads that cover the CDR3, reading from J toward V. In the paper's pipeline: After raw reads were preprocessed to remove errors, the CDR3 was defined following IMGT conventions as running from the conserved cysteine to phenylalanine. Clonality was computed by normalizing Shannon entropy by log2 of the number of productive unique TCRs and subtracting the result from 1. Whether scalp clones were CD4 or CD8 was inferred by matching scalp TCRbeta sequences against CD4 and CD8 repertoires sorted from blood. Here the immuneACCESS table is served through TCRdb, limited to in-frame sequences with V and J called. Missing clones are a known gap in these copies; in checked studies unresolved V genes cover under half, and the rest lacks a known reason. Clone size and V and J calls were adopted from that table, with D and trimming inferred from the DNA. The sample counts around 110,000 clones, each observed more than once. The ten biggest clones cover about 20% of the sample.

Note on this clone: There is no known antigen for this receptor. For this mouse receptor, gene names and germline sequences are murine. The observed sequence ends 4 residues before the CDR3 terminus, with the missing tail filled in from the germline J gene.

Sequenced: lesional skin. This sequence uses TRBV13-3 and TRBJ2-2, with TRBD1 identical over 8 junction bases. The TCR sequence derives from a C3H/HeJ mouse with alopecia areata. For this strain, the MHC haplotype is H2-k. The DNA read from the CDR3 is TGTGCCAGCAGTGATCGGGCAGGGGGCGGCACCGGG. This translates into CASSDRAGGGTG. The entire CDR3 protein is CASSDRAGGGTGQLYF.